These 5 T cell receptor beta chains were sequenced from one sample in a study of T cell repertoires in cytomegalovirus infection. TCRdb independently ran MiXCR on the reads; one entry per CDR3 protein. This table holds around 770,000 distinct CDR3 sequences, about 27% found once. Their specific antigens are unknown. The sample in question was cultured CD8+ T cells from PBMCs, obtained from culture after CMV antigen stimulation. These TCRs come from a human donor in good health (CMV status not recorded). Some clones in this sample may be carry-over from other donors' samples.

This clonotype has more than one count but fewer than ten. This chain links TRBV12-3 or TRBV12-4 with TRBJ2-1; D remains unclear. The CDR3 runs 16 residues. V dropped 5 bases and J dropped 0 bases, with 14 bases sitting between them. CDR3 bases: TGTGCCAGCAGTCCCCCACCACCGAGCTCCTACAATGAGCAGTTCTTC. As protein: CASSPPPPSSYNEQFF.

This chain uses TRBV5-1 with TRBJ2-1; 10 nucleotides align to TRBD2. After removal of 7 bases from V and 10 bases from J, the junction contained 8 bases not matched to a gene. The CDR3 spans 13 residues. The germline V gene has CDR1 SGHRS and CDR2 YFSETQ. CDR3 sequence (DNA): TGCGCCAGCTGGGGGCTAGCGGGGGTCGAGCAGTTCTTC. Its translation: CASWGLAGVEQFF.

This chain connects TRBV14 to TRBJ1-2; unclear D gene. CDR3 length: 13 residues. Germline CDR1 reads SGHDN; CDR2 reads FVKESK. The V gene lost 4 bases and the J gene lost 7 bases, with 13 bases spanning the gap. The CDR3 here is CASSLGGVSGYTF. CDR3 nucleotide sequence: TGTGCCAGCAGCCTTGGTGGTGTTAGTGGCTACACCTTC.

CDR3 in DNA: TGTGCCAGCAGTTTATTGAGTGCAACTAATGAAAAACTGTTTTTT. Protein sequence: CASSLLSATNEKLFF. The chain employs TRBV27 and TRBJ1-4; D ambiguous. Trimming left V 1 base short and J 0 bases short, with 6 bases between. The germline CDR1 and CDR2 sequences are MNHEY and SMNVEV (reference sequence). The CDR3 runs 15 residues.

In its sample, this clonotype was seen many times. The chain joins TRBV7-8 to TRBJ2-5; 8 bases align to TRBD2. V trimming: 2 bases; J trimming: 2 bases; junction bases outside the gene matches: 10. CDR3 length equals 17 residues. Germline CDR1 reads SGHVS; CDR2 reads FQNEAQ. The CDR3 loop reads CASSLMEVGRGQETQYF. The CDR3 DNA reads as TGTGCCAGCAGCTTAATGGAGGTCGGGAGGGGGCAAGAGACCCAGTACTTC.